The 16 T cell receptor beta chains reported below all come from one sample, sequenced in a study of T-cell reconstitution after alpha-beta-depleted transplantation in children (TCRdb year 2016). The library was obtained by PCR. These reads were obtained on an Illumina HiSeq 2500. Molecular barcoding was employed in the preparation of TCR libraries, with unique molecular identifiers being used to normalize TCRbeta repertoire quantification. Clones were called with MiXCR by TCRdb after fastp trimmed the public reads at Q25, and only in-frame beta chains were retained. For every CDR3 protein sequence, its rows merge into one entry that carries the most common genes and DNA. The sample table records about 540,000 distinct CDR3 sequences; around 19% of these occur just once. The top ten clonotypes cover approximately 3% of the sample. The source material was PBMCs from the stem cell graft donor, sampled from the stem cell graft. These receptors were collected from a human donor who donated a stem cell graft to a child with acute lymphoblastic leukemia.

V is TRBV27 and J is TRBJ2-7; D is possibly TRBD1 or TRBD2 (6 bases each). V lost 5 bases to trimming and J lost 2 bases, with 16 bases between them. CDR3 length: 15 amino acids. CDR1 is MNHEY and CDR2 is SMNVEV in the germline V gene (reference sequence). The DNA for the CDR3 is TGTGCCAGCAGTACCCTAGGGGGGCCAACCTACGAGCAGTACTTC. Protein: CASSTLGGPTYEQYF.

This chain links TRBV5-1 with TRBJ1-1; a possible D gene is TRBD1 (5 bases). The CDR3 has 16 amino acids. Germline lookup yields CDR1 SGHRS and CDR2 YFSETQ. Trimming took 3 bases from V and 2 from J, leaving 17 bases between them. CDR3 region: CASSWANGQGNTEAFF. As DNA, the CDR3 is TGCGCCAGCAGCTGGGCCAATGGGCAGGGTAACACTGAAGCTTTCTTT.

This clonotype was seen a few times. This chain links TRBV20-1 with TRBJ2-5; 8 bases align to TRBD2. J was trimmed by 7 bases and V by 3 bases; bases with no gene match: 7. Germline V lookup: CDR1 DFQATT, CDR2 SNEGSKA (reference sequence). The CDR3 is 13 residues long. The CDR3 DNA reads TGCAGTGCTAGGCCAGCGGGAGTAGGGACCCAGTACTTC. It specifies CSARPAGVGTQYF.

This clonotype was seen only a few times. The rearrangement links TRBV25-1 to TRBJ2-7; 11 bases match TRBD2. The CDR3 sequence is 15 residues long. Per germline, CDR1 MGHDK and CDR2 SYGVNS. The junction had 3 bases not matched to a gene; V was cut back by 3 bases and J by 2 bases. This chain's CDR3 is CASSDSSGRPYEQYF. CDR3 sequence (DNA): TGTGCCAGCAGTGACTCTAGCGGGAGGCCCTACGAGCAGTACTTC.

This clonotype was found a few times. V usage is TRBV9 and J usage is TRBJ1-5, with D tentatively TRBD1 (5 bases). There are 13 residues in the CDR3. V was shortened by 3 bases and J by 7 bases, with 11 bases between the two germline ends. The germline CDR1 and CDR2 sequences are SGDLS and YYNGEE. The CDR3 nucleotides read TGTGCCAGCAGCGAATCCGGGGGGCAGCCCCAGCATTTT. Translated: CASSESGGQPQHF. The full variable domain, its missing parts supplied by reference TRBV9 and TRBJ1-5, is DSGVTQTPKHLITATGQRVTLRCSPRSGDLSVYWYQQSLDQGLQFLIQYYNGEERAKGNILERFSAQQFPDLHSELNLSSLELGDSALYFCASSESGGQPQHFGDGTRLSIL.

The chain is built from TRBV20-1 and TRBJ2-2; tentative D call: TRBD1 (5 bases). This CDR3 is 14 amino acids long. Germline V gene data show CDR1 as DFQATT and CDR2 as SNEGSKA (reference sequence). Trimming removed 3 bases at V and 4 bases at J, with 12 bases between. The CDR3 DNA reads as TGCAGTGCTAGTGACAGCTGGAGCACCGGGGAGCTGTTTTTT. It encodes CSASDSWSTGELFF.

The table lists this clonotype with a few counts. The V gene is TRBV20-1, the J gene TRBJ2-2, with D hard to call. The V gene lost 1 base and the J gene lost 8 bases, with 8 bases spanning the gap. In germline, CDR1 is DFQATT, CDR2 SNEGSKA (reference sequence). This CDR3 spans 12 amino acids. CDR3 sequence (DNA): TGCAGTGCTAGAGCGCCGAGTGGGGAGCTGTTTTTT. Encoded protein: CSARAPSGELFF.

This rearrangement joins TRBV29-1 to TRBJ2-5; D not certain. The CDR3 length is 13 residues. The germline gives CDR1 SQVTM, CDR2 ANQGSEA. The germline V and J ends were trimmed by 3 bases and 1 base, with 9 bases remaining between them. Here the CDR3 reads CSVDRTGQETQYF. The CDR3 bases are TGCAGCGTTGATCGGACGGGCCAAGAGACCCAGTACTTC. Filled out from reference TRBV29-1 and TRBJ2-5, the complete variable domain reads SAVISQKPSRDICQRGTSLTIQCQVDSQVTMMFWYRQQPGQSLTLIATANQGSEATYESGFVIDKFPISRPNLTFSTLTVSNMSPEDSSIYLCSVDRTGQETQYFGPGTRLLVL.

The chain has TRBV29-1 and TRBJ2-2; D gene uncertain. Germline V gene data show CDR1 as SQVTM and CDR2 as ANQGSEA. The CDR3 contains 13 residues. V was cut by 0 bases and J by 5 bases, with 7 bases left in between. The CDR3: CSVEDLTTGELFF. As DNA, the CDR3 is TGCAGCGTTGAAGATTTGACTACCGGGGAGCTGTTTTTT.

J is TRBJ2-3 and V is TRBV5-1, with D unresolved. The CDR3 has 14 residues. CDR1 is SGHRS, CDR2 YFSETQ, per germline. Trimming shortened V by 3 bases and J by 1 base, and 9 bases separated the two germline ends. The CDR3 DNA reads as TGCGCCAGCAGCTCGGGCAAGGGCACAGATACGCAGTATTTT. Amino acids: CASSSGKGTDTQYF.

This clonotype was observed a few times. This sequence joins TRBV24-1 and TRBJ2-1; TRBD2 matches at 14 bases. The CDR3 extends over 16 amino acids. The V and J ends lost 2 bases and 7 bases, in that order; junction bases with no gene match: 3. In germline, CDR1 is KGHDR, CDR2 SFDVKD. CDR3 coding DNA: TGTGCCACCAGTGATTCCTGGACTAGCGGGAGGAATGAGCAGTTCTTC. It translates to CATSDSWTSGRNEQFF.

The chain has TRBV18 and TRBJ1-2, with D possibly TRBD1 on 5 matching bases. Trimming took off 3 bases at V and 6 bases at J, with 20 bases between the two ends. The CDR3 extends over 16 amino acids. Germline loops: CDR1 KGHSH, CDR2 LQKENI. The CDR3 nucleotides are TGTGCCAGCTCACCTTCGAGCCGGGACTTGATTAATGGCTACACCTTC. It encodes CASSPSSRDLINGYTF.

The chain carries TRBV29-1 and TRBJ2-1; 10 bases agree with TRBD2. J was trimmed by 9 bases and V by 4 bases; bases with no gene match: 9. The CDR3 has 14 residues. Germline CDR1 SQVTM, CDR2 ANQGSEA. CDR3 in DNA: TGCAGCGTTGCGGGACTAGCGACTCACGCTGAGCAGTTCTTC. Its protein product is CSVAGLATHAEQFF.

The chain employs TRBV6-5 and TRBJ2-3, with 7 bases fitting TRBD1. V was clipped by 2 bases and J by 2 bases; unmatched bases: 4. The CDR3 covers 15 residues. CDR1 and CDR2 (germline): MNHEY, SVGAGI. The CDR3 spells CASSYRDSITDTQYF. The CDR3 coding sequence is TGTGCCAGCAGTTACAGGGACAGTATCACAGATACGCAGTATTTT.

This clonotype was detected only a few times. The chain joins TRBV5-1 to TRBJ1-3, with unresolved D. V was cut by 4 bases and J by 0 bases, with 11 bases left in between. CDR1 and CDR2 (germline): SGHRS, YFSETQ. The CDR3 is 15 residues long. The CDR3 bases are TGCGCCAGCAGCGCCTCGGTTGGCTCTGGAAACACCATATATTTT. Translating it yields CASSASVGSGNTIYF.

This chain connects TRBV7-9 to TRBJ2-1; 12 nucleotides align to TRBD2. Germline V CDR1 and CDR2: SEHNR, FQNEAQ (reference sequence). The CDR3 extends over 13 amino acids. The trim removed 5 bases at V and 13 bases at J, leaving 6 bases unmatched. The DNA of the CDR3 is TGTGCCAGCAGCCCAACTAGCGGGAGGTCTCAGTTCTTC. This gives the protein CASSPTSGRSQFF.